The present T cell receptor beta chain was sequenced within a study of spatial heterogeneity in lung cancer. The CDR3 contains 15 residues. Germline trimming cut 7 bases from V and 3 bases from J; bases unmatched to any gene: 10. Germline V gene lookup returns CDR1 LGHDT and CDR2 YNNKEL (reference sequence). The time point here: sample taken at primary tumor resection. Patients with untreated early-stage non-small cell lung cancer, numbering 72, were the donors. From tumor, nontumor lung or frozen PBMC, whole RNA was taken unsorted for sequencing. Study-level findings and limits: Mutation counts in tumors were tracked by counts of expanded intratumoral alpha and beta TCRs. Estimates put coverage of tumor T cells near 7% for alpha and around 12% for beta chains.

Every TCR cDNA molecule bore a unique molecular identifier. TCRdb reanalysed the 5' RACE reads using MiXCR and keeps one entry per CDR3 protein. The sample carries 9,000 to 10,000 distinct CDR3 sequences, around 6% recorded once. This clonotype was observed many times. Its antigen is currently unknown. This TCR was sampled from a female donor with early-stage non-small cell lung cancer. V and J are TRBV3-1 and TRBJ2-5; 8 bases fit TRBD2. Source: lung tumor tissue, taken at surgery. CDR3 nucleotides: TGTGCCAGCAACTCAAGGGGTAGCGGGGAAGAGACCCAGTACTTC. Protein sequence: CASNSRGSGEETQYF.